One sample yielded the 24 T cell receptor beta chains listed below, sequenced in a study of blood T cell repertoires in COVID-19. The protocol was immunoSEQ multiplex PCR, while the TCRdb copy is restricted to in-frame clones and leaves out a portion. The table shows approximately 100,000 clones, with roughly nine tenths occurring only once. Sample: peripheral blood. The receptors shown here come from a man between 65 and 85 years old with acute or convalescent COVID-19.

CDR3 DNA sequence: TGTGCCAGCTCCGTCTCCATAGGCGGTGAAGCTTTCTTT. Residues: CASSVSIGGEAFF. V is TRBV9 and J is TRBJ1-1; D is undetermined. CDR1 and CDR2 (germline): SGDLS, YYNGEE. Trimming removed 7 bases at V and 7 bases at J, with 17 bases between. The CDR3 loop spans 13 amino acids.

This chain links TRBV19 with TRBJ2-3; D perhaps matches TRBD1 (5 bases). V was shortened by 1 base and J by 2 bases, with 13 bases between the two germline ends. Germline assignment: CDR1 LNHDA and CDR2 SQIVND (reference sequence). CDR3 length: 16 amino acids. CDR3: CASSIGVAGYTDTQYF. In nucleotides, the CDR3 is TGTGCCAGTAGTATAGGGGTAGCAGGGTACACAGATACGCAGTATTTT. Complete variable domain (other parts from reference TRBV19 and TRBJ2-3): DGGITQSPKYLFRKEGQNVTLSCEQNLNHDAMYWYRQDPGQGLRLIYYSQIVNDFQKGDIAEGYSVSREKKESFPLTVTSAQKNPTAFYLCASSIGVAGYTDTQYFGPGTRLTVL.

This clone occurred once. The junction and the germline gene differ at one end; a read error may be behind it. The rearrangement links TRBV5-1 to TRBJ2-1, with TRBD2 matching 8 bases. From germline, CDR1 is SGHRS and CDR2 YFSETQ. The CDR3 is made up of 19 amino acids. CDR3 bases: TGCGCCCGCAGCCCGGCCCGGGGGGGGAGTCTGAGCTCCTACAATGAGCAGTTCTTC. Translating it yields CARSPARGGSLSSYNEQFF.

This chain connects TRBV25-1 to TRBJ1-6; 12 nucleotides align to TRBD1. Germline CDR1 reads MGHDK; CDR2 reads SYGVNS. The CDR3 is 17 amino acids. V was clipped by 5 bases and J by 10 bases; unmatched bases: 12. The CDR3 here is CASSKTPGQGAESPLHF. The CDR3 DNA reads TGTGCCAGCAGTAAAACCCCGGGACAGGGGGCAGAATCACCCCTCCACTTT.

The chain has TRBV19 and TRBJ2-5; D is perhaps TRBD1 (6 bases). Germline V lookup: CDR1 LNHDA, CDR2 SQIVND (reference sequence). The CDR3 covers 15 residues. V dropped 3 bases and J dropped 4 bases, with 15 bases sitting between them. The CDR3 here is CASSMGAATGETQYF. CDR3 sequence (DNA): TGTGCCAGTAGTATGGGGGCGGCGACCGGAGAGACCCAGTACTTC.

This clone has a handful of counts. The gene calls are TRBV6-5 and TRBJ1-1; 7 bases line up with TRBD1. The CDR3 contains 13 residues. Germline trimming cut 6 bases from V and 10 bases from J; bases unmatched to any gene: 11. Looked up from germline, CDR1 is MNHEY and CDR2 is SVGAGI. The CDR3 DNA reads TGTGCCAGCAGCAATAGACAGGGTTTTCGAGCTTTCTTT. Protein product: CASSNRQGFRAFF.

The chain carries TRBV20-1 and TRBJ1-5, with a tentative D call TRBD1 (6 bases). Germline CDR1 is DFQATT and CDR2 is SNEGSKA (reference sequence). Between the trimmed V and J ends, which lost 3 bases and 6 bases, there was a span of 15 bases. The CDR3 is 14 residues long. In nucleotides, the CDR3 is TGCAGTGCTAGTTTAATGGTGGGGGCTCAGCCCCAGCATTTT. It encodes CSASLMVGAQPQHF.

This chain uses TRBV23-1 with TRBJ1-4, with TRBD1 matching 8 bases. TRBV23-1 is placed among ORFs of uncertain function. This CDR3 has 15 residues. With 3 bases clipped from V and 7 bases from J, the junction kept 7 bases outside the gene matches. The CDR3 DNA sequence: TGCGCCAGCAGTCACCCAACAGGGGGAAGTGAAAAACTGTTTTTT. Translation: CASSHPTGGSEKLFF.

V is TRBV4-1 and J is TRBJ1-1; tentative D call: TRBD1 (6 bases). The germline CDR1 and CDR2 sequences are MGHRA and YSYEKL. V dropped 7 bases and J dropped 2 bases, with 14 bases sitting between them. This CDR3 contains 14 residues. CDR3 sequence: CASTNRALNTEAFF. The DNA for the CDR3 is TGCGCCAGCACCAACAGGGCGTTAAACACTGAAGCTTTCTTT.

This chain links TRBV5-5 with TRBJ2-2; 7 nucleotides align to TRBD1. Trimming removed 5 bases from V and 4 bases from J; junction bases left unmatched: 11. CDR1 is SGHKS and CDR2 is YYEKEE in the germline V gene (reference sequence). The CDR3 covers 16 residues. CDR3: CASSKKGALSTGELFF. The CDR3 nucleotides are TGTGCCAGCAGTAAAAAGGGGGCGCTCAGCACCGGGGAGCTGTTTTTT. Combining the CDR3 with reference TRBV5-5 and TRBJ2-2 gives the whole variable domain DAGVTQSPTHLIKTRGQQVTLRCSPISGHKSVSWYQQVLGQGPQFIFQYYEKEERGRGNFPDRFSARQFPNYSSELNVNALLLGDSALYLCASSKKGALSTGELFFGEGSRLTVL.

On this clone itself: Other nucleotide sequences from this sample produce the same CDR3. V and J are TRBV19 and TRBJ1-5; possible D gene TRBD1, 6 bases. Per the germline V gene, CDR1 is LNHDA and CDR2 is SQIVND (reference sequence). CDR3 length: 13 amino acids. Trimming shortened V by 4 bases and J by 5 bases, and 9 bases separated the two germline ends. In DNA, the CDR3 is TGTGCCAGTAGTACCAACAGGGATCAGCCCCAGCATTTT. Residues: CASSTNRDQPQHF.

The genes are TRBV14 and TRBJ2-7; tentatively, D is TRBD1 (5 bases). CDR1 is SGHDN, CDR2 FVKESK, per germline. The CDR3 totals 12 residues. V was pared by 4 bases and J by 4 bases, with 8 bases between. CDR3 sequence reads: CASSRQGYEQYF. The CDR3 bases are TGTGCCAGCAGCCGGCAGGGTTACGAGCAGTACTTC. The full variable domain, completed using reference TRBV14 and TRBJ2-7, is EAGVTQFPSHSVIEKGQTVTLRCDPISGHDNLYWYRRVMGKEIKFLLHFVKESKQDESGMPNNRFLAERTGGTYSTLKVQPAELEDSGVYFCASSRQGYEQYFGPGTRLTVT.

The rearrangement uses TRBV5-1 and TRBJ2-5; 9 positions agree with TRBD1. The CDR3 spans 14 residues. The V gene's germline CDR1 is SGHRS and CDR2 YFSETQ. Trimming cost V 3 bases and J 3 bases; bases outside gene matches: 3. The chain's CDR3 is CASSSTGGEETQYF. For the CDR3, the DNA is TGCGCCAGCAGCTCCACAGGGGGCGAAGAGACCCAGTACTTC.

V is TRBV19 and J is TRBJ1-3, with a possible D match to TRBD1 (6 bases). Germline CDR1 reads LNHDA; CDR2 reads SQIVND (reference sequence). There are 15 residues in the CDR3. Trimming removed 6 bases from V and 0 bases from J, with 12 bases in between. CDR3 DNA sequence: TGTGCCAGTAGCCTGGACAGCTTCTCTGGAAACACCATATATTTT. As protein: CASSLDSFSGNTIYF.

This chain uses TRBV9 with TRBJ1-6, with TRBD1 as a possible D gene (5 bases). CDR1 and CDR2 from the germline V gene are SGDLS and YYNGEE. V lost 3 bases and J 1 base, leaving 8 bases between the germline ends. The CDR3 has 15 amino acids. This CDR3 is CASSADSSYNSPLHF. The CDR3 region has the DNA TGTGCCAGCAGCGCTGACAGTTCCTATAATTCACCCCTCCACTTT.

V usage is TRBV9 and J usage is TRBJ2-1; D possibly corresponds to TRBD2 (7 bases). Germline V gene data show CDR1 as SGDLS and CDR2 as YYNGEE. This CDR3 spans 16 amino acids. Trimming took off 4 bases at V and 5 bases at J, with 19 bases between the two ends. The CDR3 DNA reads TGTGCCAGCAGCTCAAGGGGGGGCTATGAAAACAATGAGCAGTTCTTC. Translating gives CASSSRGGYENNEQFF.

This clone was seen a few times. The genes are TRBV2 and TRBJ2-5; 10 bases fit TRBD1. Germline V gene lookup returns CDR1 SNHLY and CDR2 FYNNEI. The CDR3 sequence is 12 residues long. The ends lost 8 bases at V and 4 bases at J; junction bases unmatched: 1. The CDR3 loop is CASDRGLETQYF. The DNA of the CDR3 is TGTGCCAGCGACAGGGGGCTAGAGACCCAGTACTTC.

The chain uses TRBV6-1 and TRBJ1-6; 9 bases agree with TRBD1. The CDR3 totals 17 residues. Germline CDR1 MNHNS, CDR2 SASEGT. Trimming at V came to 3 bases and at J to 4 bases, leaving 7 bases not matched to a gene. This chain's CDR3 is CASSETGGMGYNSPLHF. Written as DNA, the CDR3 is TGTGCCAGCAGTGAGACAGGGGGAATGGGTTATAATTCACCCCTCCACTTT.

V and J are TRBV18 and TRBJ1-1; D possibly corresponds to TRBD1 (6 bases). Deletions cut 6 bases from V and 6 bases from J, with 11 bases between. There are 12 residues in the CDR3. The germline gives CDR1 KGHSH, CDR2 LQKENI. The CDR3 reads CASSSTGAEAFF. For the CDR3, the DNA is TGTGCCAGCTCGTCGACAGGTGCTGAAGCTTTCTTT.

This clone was seen just once. The CDR3 region has the DNA TGTGCCAGCAGTAAGAATAGCGGGAGCACAGATACGCAGTATTTT. Its protein is CASSKNSGSTDTQYF. The chain links TRBV28 to TRBJ2-3, with TRBD2 matching 7 bases. Germline CDR1 is MDHEN and CDR2 is SYDVKM. The CDR3 contains 15 residues. V lost 5 bases and J lost 0; bases outside the gene matches: 5.

The J gene is TRBJ1-3, the V gene TRBV7-9; 7 nucleotides align to TRBD1. The CDR3 runs to 16 residues. Germline V gene lookup returns CDR1 SEHNR and CDR2 FQNEAQ (reference sequence). V lost 4 bases and J lost 0; bases outside the gene matches: 6. CDR3 sequence reads: CASSSRTGSSGNTIYF. CDR3 DNA: TGTGCCAGCAGCTCCCGGACAGGTTCCTCTGGAAACACCATATATTTT.

The chain is built from TRBV24-1 and TRBJ2-1; TRBD2 aligns across 14 bases. The CDR3 totals 16 residues. Germline V gives CDR1 KGHDR, CDR2 SFDVKD. The V gene end was trimmed by 2 bases and the J gene end by 5 bases; junction bases not matched to a gene: 1. The CDR3 coding sequence is TGTGCCACCAGTGATTCGGGACTAGCGGGGGACAATGAGCAGTTCTTC. Translated, it gives CATSDSGLAGDNEQFF.

DNA of the CDR3: TGTGCCGATGGGGGCAATAGCAATCAGCCCCAGCATTTT. Translated, it gives CADGGNSNQPQHF. J is TRBJ1-5 and V is TRBV28; weak D call: TRBD1 (6 bases). Trimming left V 11 bases short and J 0 bases short, with 11 bases between. This CDR3 is 13 amino acids long. In germline, CDR1 is MDHEN, CDR2 SYDVKM.

This chain links TRBV7-8 with TRBJ1-2, with TRBD1 matching over 7 bases. Germline V CDR1 and CDR2: SGHVS, FQNEAQ. There are 16 residues in the CDR3. After removal of 0 bases from V and 7 bases from J, the junction contained 11 bases not matched to a gene. DNA for the CDR3: TGTGCCAGCAGCTTAGCTTGGGACAGCACCGGGGGTGGCTACACCTTC. Its translation: CASSLAWDSTGGGYTF. The variable domain in full, with the rest retrieved from reference TRBV7-8 and TRBJ1-2, is GAGVSQSPRYKVAKRGQDVALRCDPISGHVSLFWYQQALGQGPEFLTYFQNEAQLDKSGLPSDRFFAERPEGSVSTLKIQRTQQEDSAVYLCASSLAWDSTGGGYTFGSGTRLTVV.